Each of the 18 T cell receptor beta chains below was sequenced from the same sample in a study of spatial heterogeneity in lung cancer. One entry per CDR3 protein, called by TCRdb with MiXCR from the 5' RACE reads. The sample records 50,000 to 55,000 distinct CDR3 sequences, roughly 7% being singletons. The time point is: sample taken at primary tumor resection. Sequencing covered unsorted whole RNA taken from tumor, nontumor lung or frozen PBMC. This sample comprised PBMCs, obtained at surgery. All receptors come from a female donor with early-stage non-small cell lung cancer.

This chain links TRBV4-2 with TRBJ2-7; maybe TRBD2 (5 bases). Germline CDR1 LGHNA, CDR2 YNFKEQ. V was clipped by 6 bases and J by 2 bases, with 17 bases between them. The CDR3 spans 15 residues. The CDR3 nucleotides read TGTGCCAGCAGTGGGGAGTCGGAATCGGCCTACGAGCAGTACTTC. Protein product: CASSGESESAYEQYF.

This clonotype was seen only a few times. V is TRBV20-1 and J is TRBJ2-3; 9 positions agree with TRBD2. Germline loops: CDR1 DFQATT, CDR2 SNEGSKA (reference sequence). V lost 5 bases, J lost 1 base, and 10 bases stayed unmatched. There are 16 residues in the CDR3. CDR3 in DNA: TGCAGTGCTGGTGGCGGGGGGGCTGGTCGCACAGATACGCAGTATTTT. Residues: CSAGGGGAGRTDTQYF.

This clonotype was seen many times. The chain joins TRBV7-9 to TRBJ1-4, with D possibly matching TRBD1 (5 bases). The ends were cut back, 4 bases at V and 0 bases at J, with 12 bases in the middle. Germline V gene data show CDR1 as SEHNR and CDR2 as FQNEAQ (reference sequence). The CDR3 totals 16 residues. The CDR3 loop is CASSWGTYATNEKLFF. CDR3 in DNA: TGTGCCAGCAGCTGGGGGACTTATGCAACTAATGAAAAACTGTTTTTT.

This clonotype was counted many times. The chain recombines TRBV11-2 with TRBJ2-2; 8 bases align to TRBD2. Germline V gene sequence: CDR1 SGHAT, CDR2 FQNNGV. The CDR3 consists of 17 residues. Trimming removed 1 base from V and 6 bases from J; junction bases left unmatched: 10. The CDR3 sequence is CASSLVAGGPNAGELFF. The CDR3 DNA reads TGTGCCAGCAGCTTAGTCGCGGGGGGCCCTAACGCCGGGGAGCTGTTTTTT.

This clonotype showed up just a few times. The chain uses TRBV7-8 and TRBJ2-3; D not certain. CDR1 is SGHVS and CDR2 is FQNEAQ in the germline V gene. The length of the CDR3 is 15 residues. V lost 4 bases and J lost 2, with 13 bases in between. The CDR3 DNA sequence: TGTGCCAGCAGCTCGAGTAGCTCCACCACAGATACGCAGTATTTT. It translates to CASSSSSSTTDTQYF. Full variable domain (missing parts from reference TRBV7-8 and TRBJ2-3): GAGVSQSPRYKVAKRGQDVALRCDPISGHVSLFWYQQALGQGPEFLTYFQNEAQLDKSGLPSDRFFAERPEGSVSTLKIQRTQQEDSAVYLCASSSSSSTTDTQYFGPGTRLTVL.

This clonotype was seen many times. The chain has TRBV20-1 and TRBJ1-2; 7 bases align to TRBD1. This CDR3 region has 12 residues. In germline, CDR1 is DFQATT, CDR2 SNEGSKA (reference sequence). Trimming cost V 3 bases and J 4 bases; bases outside gene matches: 2. The CDR3: CSARTGSYGYTF. The CDR3 nucleotides read TGCAGTGCTAGGACAGGGAGCTATGGCTACACCTTC.

A single count supports this clonotype. A much larger clone sits a single nucleotide away, making a read error possible. The rearrangement joins TRBV3-1 to TRBJ2-4; D possibly matches TRBD1 or TRBD2 (5 bases each). V was trimmed by 0 bases and J by 0 bases, leaving 12 bases between them. The CDR3 length is 17 residues. The V gene's germline CDR1 is LGHDT and CDR2 YNNKEL (reference sequence). DNA for the CDR3: TGTGCCAGCAGCCAAGAGAACCGGGGCCTAGCCAAAAACATTCAGTACTTC. It yields the protein CASSQENRGLAKNIQYF.

This clonotype has only a few counts. V and J are TRBV7-9 and TRBJ2-7; 10 bases match TRBD1. J gave up 2 bases and V 5 bases, and 3 bases lay outside the gene matches. The CDR3 spans 14 residues. Germline loops: CDR1 SEHNR, CDR2 FQNEAQ (reference sequence). This CDR3 reads CASSLDRGPYEQYF. The CDR3 DNA reads TGTGCCAGCAGCCTCGACAGGGGGCCCTACGAGCAGTACTTC. The full variable domain, completed using reference TRBV7-9 and TRBJ2-7, is DTGVSQNPRHKITKRGQNVTFRCDPISEHNRLYWYRQTLGQGPEFLTYFQNEAQLEKSRLLSDRFSAERPKGSFSTLEIQRTEQGDSAMYLCASSLDRGPYEQYFGPGTRLTVT.

This clonotype occurred many times. This chain uses TRBV3-1 with TRBJ2-7; 9 bases are a match to TRBD1. Germline-derived CDR1 and CDR2 are LGHDT and YNNKEL (reference sequence). V trimming: 4 bases; J trimming: 5 bases; junction bases outside the gene matches: 6. CDR3 length: 14 residues. CDR3 nucleotide sequence: TGTGCCAGCAGCCGGGGACAGGGAGCAGACGAGCAGTACTTC. Protein: CASSRGQGADEQYF.

This clonotype was picked up many times. The CDR3 here is CASKGLRYEQYF. The CDR3 bases are TGTGCCAGCAAGGGCCTCCGGTACGAGCAGTACTTC. The chain joins TRBV2 to TRBJ2-7; D ambiguous. The CDR3 contains 12 residues. Per germline, CDR1 SNHLY and CDR2 FYNNEI. Trimming removed 7 bases at V and 4 bases at J, with 11 bases between.

This clonotype turned up a few times. Possible read error: a much larger clone is one base away. V gene TRBV4-2 combines with J gene TRBJ2-5; 12 nucleotides line up with TRBD1. This CDR3 spans 16 amino acids. The V gene's germline CDR1 is LGHNA and CDR2 YNFKEQ. CDR3 coding DNA: TGTACCAGCAGCCAAGAGGGACAGGGGGCGGAAGAGACCCAGTACTTC. This gives the protein CTSSQEGQGAEETQYF.

This clonotype occurred a few times. This is likely a read error, given that the CDR3 carries no conserved phenylalanine or tryptophan at its end. The limits of the CDR3 on the DNA are not certain, so only TCRdb's listed CDR3 is given. The chain carries TRBV28 and TRBJ2-1; the table names TRBD1, a call not compared with the DNA. The CDR3 has 13 amino acids, counting both end residues. Per the germline V gene, CDR1 is MDHEN and CDR2 is SYDVKM. The CDR3 region is CASTPVDRGKKFL.

This clonotype showed up just a few times. V gene TRBV7-2 combines with J gene TRBJ2-5, with 7 positions matching TRBD2. V lost 7 bases and J lost 4; bases outside the gene matches: 9. The germline V gene encodes CDR1 SGHTA and CDR2 FQGNSA. CDR3 length: 14 amino acids. Written as DNA, the CDR3 is TGTGCCAGCAACCGAGCGGGGCGGCGAGAGACCCAGTACTTC. Its protein is CASNRAGRRETQYF.

Only a few counts were recorded for this clonotype. This sequence joins TRBV20-1 and TRBJ2-7; 8 bases align to TRBD2. J gave up 4 bases and V 4 bases, and 3 bases lay outside the gene matches. From germline, CDR1 is DFQATT and CDR2 SNEGSKA (reference sequence). CDR3 length: 12 residues. The CDR3 reads CSATERGYEQYF. For the CDR3, the DNA is TGCAGTGCTACGGAGCGGGGGTACGAGCAGTACTTC.

This clonotype occurred a few times. The rearrangement uses TRBV4-1 and TRBJ2-1, with TRBD2 as a possible D gene (7 bases). The CDR3 runs to 13 residues. Deletions cut 0 bases from V and 9 bases from J, with 9 bases between. Per the germline V gene, CDR1 is MGHRA and CDR2 is YSYEKL. The CDR3 here is CASSQEGGREQFF. The DNA of the CDR3 is TGCGCCAGCAGCCAAGAGGGGGGGCGTGAGCAGTTCTTC.

In this sample, this clonotype turned up many times. The chain has TRBV5-5 and TRBJ2-1; D is unresolved. Trimming removed 8 bases at V and 7 bases at J, with 22 bases between. Germline values: CDR1 SGHKS, CDR2 YYEKEE (reference sequence). The CDR3 extends over 15 amino acids. The CDR3 sequence: CASDVPHVTGNEQFF. CDR3 DNA sequence: TGTGCCAGTGATGTCCCTCACGTGACGGGTAATGAGCAGTTCTTC.

This clonotype was counted many times. V and J are TRBV2 and TRBJ2-2; TRBD1 might be the D (6 bases). Trimming took 8 bases from V and 4 from J, leaving 11 bases between them. The CDR3 is 13 residues long. Germline loops: CDR1 SNHLY, CDR2 FYNNEI. The CDR3, as DNA: TGTGCCAGCCGACAGGCCAGCACCGGGGAGCTGTTTTTT. This codes for CASRQASTGELFF.

This clonotype has a count of ten or more. The rearrangement links TRBV5-1 to TRBJ2-1; D may be TRBD2 (5 bases). Germline-derived CDR1 and CDR2 are SGHRS and YFSETQ. Trimming took off 0 bases at V and 6 bases at J, with 7 bases between the two ends. This CDR3 comprises 13 residues. The CDR3 is CASSLAEGNEQFF. CDR3 DNA: TGCGCCAGCAGCTTGGCAGAGGGCAATGAGCAGTTCTTC.